This is a list of T cell receptor beta chains from one sample in a study of memory CD4+ T cells and cytomegalovirus serostatus. Sequencing used immunoSEQ multiplex PCR; TCRdb keeps in-frame clones, though not all of them. Of some 48,000 clones listed, just under 80% are singletons. The source material was memory CD4+ T cells from blood. These receptors originate from an adult in good health and CMV-seronegative. Both conserved end residues are trimmed from each CDR3. Each record gives: V gene, clone size, CDR3 protein. Part of the rows lack a size; the others show once, few, many or a class for expanded clones.

>TRBV28|.
ASSRGTGTNTEAF
>TRBV6-1|.
ASTVSSYSNQPQH
>TRBV5-4|.
ASSLGTMDMNTEAF
>TRBV2|few
ASSEGILGEKLF
>TRBV7-3|.
ASSSRGGNTQY
>TRBV5-1|few
ASSQLTGSYEQY
>TRBV15|.
ATSFGRGAPRGTEAF
>TRBV15|.
ATSRPVIYNEQF
>TRBV10-1|few
ASSELRVRPYEQY
>TRBV2|.
ASSEGVGANTEAF
>TRBV5-6|.
ASSFGDGGGTEAF
>TRBV6-5|.
ASSFRQGLYEF
>TRBV7-2|.
ASSLIPLNQPQH
>TRBV5-1|.
ASSLSAGGDTGELF
>TRBV30|.
AWSVQGVGYGYT
>TRBV5-4|.
ASSPGAWVNSPLH
>TRBV11-3|.
ASSRLAGSVEQF
>TRBV19|.
ASRGLNGLGTNQPQH
>TRBV7-2|once
ASSRSGGAIDTQY
>TRBV6-6|.
ASSTTRQGEQY
>TRBV6-6|.
ASSYSAVEQY
>TRBV28|.
ASSLGFDRVNQPQH
>TRBV28|.
ASSAPGRGLHEQY
>TRBV30|.
AWSGGVGGNQPQH
>TRBV6-5|.
ASSPGTGAAF
>TRBV29-1|.
SALLRYGTEAF
>TRBV7-8|.
ASSLGGPDSGNTIY
>TRBV7-9|.
ASSLDSFNEKLF
>TRBV19|.
ASRWRNTEAF
>TRBV5-6|.
ASSLIPDRTNTEAF
>TRBV6-5|once
ASGPGVGYT
>TRBV15|few
ATSTYGGVLF
>TRBV5-1|.
ASSPLGQISGANVLT
>TRBV28|.
ASSTYRVGGDQPQH
>TRBV10-2|.
ASSRPAETQY
>TRBV7-7|.
ASSLGGAQETQY
>TRBV2|.
ASRTSTNYGYT
>TRBV2|.
ASSESPLWDTGELF
>TRBV7-6|.
ASSLALRGPLGTGELF
>TRBV7-3|.
ASSLTGGGGPDTQY
>TRBV4-3|.
ASSRETGVGGTIY
>TRBV5-4|.
ASSLLGQNQETQY
>TRBV20-1|.
SAGGRAAAF
>TRBV7-2|.
ASSLGDRRQTEAF
>TRBV29-1|.
SVQLGAVGNTIY
>TRBV6-1|.
ASRVDRGYSPLH
>TRBV10-3|.
AIRDTDQPQH
>TRBV7-2|.
ASSLTTGSETQY
>TRBV4-2|.
ASSQDLGTQY
>TRBV19|.
ASSIPGGANTEAF
>TRBV20-1|.
TTDENYGYT
>TRBV21-1|.
AWGGRQMRSSGQF
>TRBV7-9|few
ASSLALAGDYGYT
>TRBV4-3|.
ASSQDPGGPRNEQF
>TRBV30|.
ASGLLERTEAF